This T cell receptor (beta chain) was found in a study of shared clonotypes between healthy human individuals. V lost 2 bases and J lost 7, with 7 bases in between. CDR3 length: 12 amino acids. The germline CDR1 and CDR2 sequences are SGHKS and YYEKEE (reference sequence). TCRdb keeps only in-frame clones here, not all; method: immunoSEQ multiplex PCR. This sample has a few million clones, with 85% to 95% found just once. On this clone: Its specificity is unknown. Other DNA sequences of this sample code for an identical CDR3.

Study-wide results and limits: Among the subsets, naive ones generally showed larger estimated richness than memory ones.

Positive CCR7 selection of CD45RO-negative cells yielded the naive CD8 cells, and terminally differentiated effector memory CD45RA+ cells were excluded. V is TRBV5-5 and J is TRBJ2-1; a possible D gene is TRBD2 (5 bases). Sequencing was performed on naive CD8+ T cells from PBMCs. The receptor was isolated from a young man in good health. Some clones in this sample may be carry-over from other donors' samples. CDR3 loop: CASSFGGNEQFF. In DNA form, the CDR3 reads TGTGCCAGCAGCTTTGGAGGTAATGAGCAGTTCTTC.